Sequencing of this TCR beta chain was carried out in a study of shared clonotypes between healthy human individuals. Whole-study findings and limits: The study found about 5% of naive CD4 clonotypes shared across a handful of donors. Researchers found naive subsets generally carried larger estimated richness than memory subsets.

The method was immunoSEQ multiplex PCR; TCRdb's version includes in-frame clones alone and lacks a portion of them. This table holds about 2.1 million clones, 85% to 95% found once. A note on this clone: Its matching antigen is unknown.

V shed 2 bases and J 7 bases; nucleotides not matched to a gene: 16. This CDR3 is built from 19 residues. Germline CDR1 and CDR2: SGHAT and FQNNGV. Naive CD8 cells comprised CD45RO-negative, CCR7-positively selected cells, excluding terminally differentiated effector memory CD45RA+ cells. This receptor was obtained from a man younger than 35 in good health. Some clones in this sample may be carry-over from other donors' samples. The sample was naive CD8+ T cells from PBMCs. The chain combines TRBV11-2 with TRBJ2-1; 11 bases map to TRBD2. CDR3 nucleotides: TGTGCCAGCAGCTTATCTCGCCTAGCGGGAGGCCGGGGTGTAAATGAGCAGTTCTTC. Protein sequence: CASSLSRLAGGRGVNEQFF.